The next 15 T cell receptor beta chains were all read from a single sample in a study of blood T cell repertoires in COVID-19. Sequenced by immunoSEQ multiplex PCR; TCRdb stores in-frame clones only, minus some. Altogether about 220,000 clones are present, roughly 85% being singletons, with the ten largest covering more than 2%. The material sequenced was peripheral blood. Every receptor here comes from a woman in her sixties or seventies with COVID-19, enrolled during active disease.

V usage is TRBV27 and J usage is TRBJ1-6; D unresolved. V was clipped by 6 bases and J by 4 bases, with 7 bases between them. CDR1 is MNHEY and CDR2 is SMNVEV in the germline V gene (reference sequence). This CDR3 region has 13 residues. The CDR3 region has the DNA TGTGCCAGCAGGACTAATTATAATTCACCCCTCCACTTT. This sequence encodes CASRTNYNSPLHF.

The V and J genes are TRBV2 and TRBJ1-1; D gene unclear. Germline CDR1 SNHLY, CDR2 FYNNEI. This CDR3 is built from 11 residues. V lost 9 bases and J 5 bases, leaving 10 bases between the germline ends. CDR3 DNA sequence: TGTGCCAGTGCGGGAGGGACTGAAGCTTTCTTT. This gives the protein CASAGGTEAFF.

In its sample, this clone was seen once. This chain joins TRBV5-6 and TRBJ2-7; no clear D gene. Trimming left V 4 bases short and J 3 bases short, with 8 bases between. CDR3 length: 12 residues. Germline CDR1 reads SGHDT; CDR2 reads YYEEEE. The CDR3 here is CASSVYGYEQYF. In DNA form, the CDR3 reads TGTGCCAGCAGCGTCTATGGCTACGAGCAGTACTTC.

The rearrangement joins TRBV7-9 to TRBJ2-3, with 12 bases that match TRBD2. J was trimmed by 8 bases and V by 5 bases; bases with no gene match: 11. Germline V gene lookup returns CDR1 SEHNR and CDR2 FQNEAQ (reference sequence). This CDR3 comprises 16 residues. The CDR3 region has the DNA TGTGCCAGCAGCCCCCTGACTAGCGGGGGATCAATTACGCAGTATTTT. Residues: CASSPLTSGGSITQYF.

The V call is TRBV18, the J call TRBJ1-1; no clear D. Trimming removed 1 base from V and 3 bases from J, with 12 bases in between. This CDR3 has 15 residues. Germline-derived CDR1 and CDR2 are KGHSH and LQKENI. CDR3 loop: CASSPLAVRDTEAFF. The CDR3 DNA sequence: TGTGCCAGCTCACCACTCGCGGTTAGAGACACTGAAGCTTTCTTT. The full variable domain, rest sourced from reference TRBV18 and TRBJ1-1, is NAGVMQNPRHLVRRRGQEARLRCSPMKGHSHVYWYRQLPEEGLKFMVYLQKENIIDESGMPKERFSAEFPKEGPSILRIQQVVRGDSAAYFCASSPLAVRDTEAFFGQGTRLTVV.

The chain has TRBV5-1 and TRBJ2-6; the D gene is possibly TRBD2 (5 bases). In germline, CDR1 is SGHRS, CDR2 YFSETQ. Trimming pared 3 bases from V and 0 bases from J, leaving 7 bases between. The CDR3 runs 15 residues. CDR3 in DNA: TGCGCCAGCAGCTCCGGGGACTCTGGGGCCAACGTCCTGACTTTC. Encoded protein: CASSSGDSGANVLTF.

The genes are TRBV15 and TRBJ2-7; 9 nucleotides agree with TRBD2. The CDR3 length is 16 residues. Germline assignment: CDR1 LNHNV and CDR2 YYDKDF (reference sequence). The J segment lost 3 bases and the V segment lost 4 bases, leaving 10 bases of the junction unmatched. The CDR3 bases are TGTGCCACCAGCACAAAGACTAGCGGCTCAAACTACGAGCAGTACTTC. Translating gives CATSTKTSGSNYEQYF.

This clone was picked up a small number of times. The chain recombines TRBV5-1 with TRBJ2-2, with 14 bases identical to TRBD2. Germline V gene lookup returns CDR1 SGHRS and CDR2 YFSETQ. Germline trimming cut 6 bases from V and 0 bases from J; bases unmatched to any gene: 1. The CDR3 spans 16 residues. Written as DNA, the CDR3 is TGCGCCAGCACGGGACTAGCGGGGGCGAACACCGGGGAGCTGTTTTTT. Encoded protein: CASTGLAGANTGELFF.

The rearrangement joins TRBV29-1 to TRBJ2-6, with D perhaps TRBD1 (6 bases). V was shortened by 7 bases and J by 6 bases, with 10 bases between the two germline ends. The CDR3 loop spans 12 amino acids. Germline-derived CDR1 and CDR2 are SQVTM and ANQGSEA. This CDR3 reads CSAGTLANVLTF. In DNA, the CDR3 is TGCAGCGCTGGGACACTGGCCAACGTCCTGACTTTC.

The CDR3 loop reads CASSVGPYYNSPLHF. The CDR3, as DNA: TGTGCCAGCAGCGTCGGTCCCTACTATAATTCACCCCTCCACTTT. The J gene is TRBJ1-6, the V gene TRBV9; D ambiguous. Trimming pared 2 bases from V and 3 bases from J, leaving 9 bases between. CDR3 length: 15 residues. Germline CDR1 SGDLS, CDR2 YYNGEE.

The chain joins TRBV6-5 to TRBJ1-6; perhaps TRBD1 as D (6 bases). From germline, CDR1 is MNHEY and CDR2 SVGAGI. The CDR3 extends over 14 amino acids. Trimming stripped 4 bases from V and 4 bases from J, with 8 bases between. The CDR3 region has the DNA TGTGCCAGCAGTTTTGGACAGTATAATTCACCCCTCCACTTT. It translates to CASSFGQYNSPLHF.

The V call is TRBV11-3, the J call TRBJ1-1; no clear D gene. Per germline, CDR1 SGHNT and CDR2 YENEEA. Trimming took 6 bases from V and 1 from J, leaving 9 bases between them. The CDR3 is 13 amino acids. The CDR3 spells CASSPVQNTEAFF. The CDR3 DNA is TGTGCCAGCAGTCCAGTCCAGAACACTGAAGCTTTCTTT.

This clone was seen just once. The V call is TRBV19, the J call TRBJ2-2, with 11 nucleotides matching TRBD1. The CDR3 contains 14 residues. Germline values: CDR1 LNHDA, CDR2 SQIVND (reference sequence). After removal of 7 bases from V and 3 bases from J, the junction contained 1 base not matched to a gene. CDR3 nucleotide sequence: TGTGCCAGTACGGACAGGGGGCACACCGGGGAGCTGTTTTTT. Its translation is CASTDRGHTGELFF.

The genes are TRBV11-3 and TRBJ1-6; unclear D gene. Germline V gene lookup returns CDR1 SGHNT and CDR2 YENEEA. The CDR3 runs to 13 residues. V was shortened by 2 bases and J by 10 bases, with 9 bases between the two germline ends. In DNA form, the CDR3 reads TGTGCCAGCAGCTTATTAGCGAGATCACCCCTCCACTTT. It yields the protein CASSLLARSPLHF.

The chain combines TRBV15 with TRBJ2-5; a possible D gene is TRBD2 (6 bases). The CDR3 is 15 amino acids. Trimming left V 0 bases short and J 7 bases short, with 15 bases between. In germline, CDR1 is LNHNV, CDR2 YYDKDF (reference sequence). This CDR3 reads CATSREGSGRGTQYF. DNA of the CDR3: TGTGCCACCAGCAGAGAGGGTAGCGGTAGGGGGACCCAGTACTTC.